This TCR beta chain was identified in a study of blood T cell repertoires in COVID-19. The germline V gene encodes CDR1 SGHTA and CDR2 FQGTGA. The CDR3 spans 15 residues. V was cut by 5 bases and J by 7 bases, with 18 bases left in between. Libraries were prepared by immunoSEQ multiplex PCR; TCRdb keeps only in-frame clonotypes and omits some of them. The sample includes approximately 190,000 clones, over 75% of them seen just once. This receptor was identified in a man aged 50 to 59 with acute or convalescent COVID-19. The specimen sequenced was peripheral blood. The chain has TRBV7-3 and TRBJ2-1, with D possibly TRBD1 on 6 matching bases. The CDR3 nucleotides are TGTGCCAGCAGCCCCACGGACAGAGGTCGGAATGAGCAGTTCTTC. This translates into CASSPTDRGRNEQFF.